A selection of T cell receptor beta chains follows, all from one sample in a study of cytomegalovirus exposure and HLA in healthy donors. The repertoire was sequenced with immunoSEQ multiplex PCR; TCRdb's copy has only in-frame clones and lacks some. The sample gives over 80,000 clones, 78% of which show up once; under 4% is in the top ten. Sequencing was performed on PBMCs. All receptors come from a woman aged 40 to 50 in good health and CMV-seronegative. Both conserved end residues are part of each CDR3. A D gene is named only where the DNA matches it firmly. Size is stated for part of the rows, as once, few or many counts, or as a class when the clone is expanded.

V	D	size	J	CDR3
TRBV5-1	TRBD1	NA	TRBJ2-5	CASSSDRGMAKTQYF
TRBV7-3	TRBD1	NA	TRBJ2-7	CASSTGTGPYEQYF
TRBV5-4	TRBD2	NA	TRBJ2-3	CASSSGTSADTQYF
TRBV10-2	NA	NA	TRBJ2-7	CASSESIPGSEQYF
TRBV7-9	NA	NA	TRBJ2-1	CASSLGHQKYNEQFF
TRBV11-2	NA	NA	TRBJ2-1	CASSPGVYNEQFF
TRBV28	TRBD1	few	TRBJ1-5	CASTYRRTGSNQPQHF
TRBV5-8	NA	NA	TRBJ2-7	CASSFEGAYEQYF
TRBV7-7	NA	NA	TRBJ1-1	CASSESPSTEAFF
TRBV5-5	TRBD1	NA	TRBJ2-7	CASSLGQGPSYEQYF
TRBV5-6	TRBD2	few	TRBJ2-3	CASSSLAGVSTDTQYF
TRBV6-5	NA	NA	TRBJ2-7	CASSYSPSASYEQYF